The rows below give T cell receptor beta chains drawn from one sample of a study of T cell changes during pregnancy in multiple sclerosis. The repertoire was sequenced with immunoSEQ multiplex PCR; TCRdb's copy has only in-frame clones and lacks some. This table has tens of thousands of clones, over 85% appearing once. The specimen was peripheral blood, collected in the first trimester of pregnancy. These receptors were obtained from a female donor with multiple sclerosis, enrolled in a pregnancy study. Each CDR3 is given with its conserved first and last residue. D genes are given only for firm matches. Clone size appears in some rows only: once, few, many, or a class for an expanded clone.

size: NA; D: NA; V: TRBV9; J: TRBJ1-4; DNA: TGTGCCAGCAGCGTAGCTCGGGATAATGAAAAACTGTTTTTT; CDR3: CASSVARDNEKLFF
size: NA; D: NA; V: TRBV30; J: TRBJ1-3; DNA: TGTGCCACCCCACGCGGAGGATCTGGAAACACCATATATTTT; CDR3: CATPRGGSGNTIYF
size: NA; D: TRBD1; V: TRBV6-4; J: TRBJ2-7; DNA: TGTGCCAGCAGTGAATATCCGGCAGGGGGCCTCGTCTACGAGCAGTACTTC; CDR3: CASSEYPAGGLVYEQYF
size: NA; D: TRBD1; V: TRBV15; J: TRBJ1-2; DNA: TGTGCCACCAGCAGAGGTACAGGGGGATATGGCTACACCTTC; CDR3: CATSRGTGGYGYTF
size: NA; D: TRBD1; V: TRBV4-1; J: TRBJ2-4; DNA: TGCGCCAGCAGCCAAGAGGGATGGGACAGAAAAAACATTCAGTACTTC; CDR3: CASSQEGWDRKNIQYF
size: NA; D: TRBD2; V: TRBV14; J: TRBJ2-7; DNA: TGTGCCAGCAGTCCGGGACTAGTCGCCGAGCAGTACTTC; CDR3: CASSPGLVAEQYF
size: once; D: NA; V: TRBV15; J: TRBJ2-1; DNA: TGTGCCACCAGCAGGGAGATAGAACCACACAATGAGCAGTTCTTC; CDR3: CATSREIEPHNEQFF
size: NA; D: NA; V: TRBV30; J: TRBJ2-7; DNA: TGTGCCTGGAGCATAGGACAGTCCTACGAGCAGTACTTC; CDR3: CAWSIGQSYEQYF
size: once; D: TRBD1; V: TRBV27; J: TRBJ1-5; DNA: TGTGCCAGCAGTTTATCGGCAGGGGGTGCAAATCAGCCCCAGCATTTT; CDR3: CASSLSAGGANQPQHF
size: NA; D: NA; V: TRBV29-1; J: TRBJ1-4; DNA: TGCAGCGTTGAATCGAGAGCCAGGTCTAATGAAAAACTGTTTTTT; CDR3: CSVESRARSNEKLFF
size: NA; D: TRBD1; V: TRBV7-9; J: TRBJ2-3; DNA: TGTGCCAGCAGCCAGGACAGGGTAACAGATACGCAGTATTTT; CDR3: CASSQDRVTDTQYF
size: NA; D: NA; V: TRBV15; J: TRBJ2-7; DNA: TGTGCCACTAGCGGGCAGGGGGCTCTTTACGAGCAGTACTTC; CDR3: CATSGQGALYEQYF
size: NA; D: TRBD1; V: TRBV28; J: TRBJ2-7; DNA: TGTGCCAGCAGCCGGGACAGGGGTTCCCACGAGCAGTACTTC; CDR3: CASSRDRGSHEQYF
size: NA; D: NA; V: TRBV28; J: TRBJ2-7; DNA: TGTGCCAGCAGCCAATGGCGGGGAAGCTCCTACGAGCAGTACTTC; CDR3: CASSQWRGSSYEQYF
size: NA; D: TRBD1; V: TRBV10-3; J: TRBJ1-2; DNA: TGTGCCATCACCCCCTCGACAGGGACCAACTATGGCTACACCTTC; CDR3: CAITPSTGTNYGYTF
size: NA; D: NA; V: TRBV4-2; J: TRBJ2-3; DNA: TGTGCCAGCAGCCCCCGAATCGCAGGCACAGATACGCAGTATTTT; CDR3: CASSPRIAGTDTQYF
size: once; D: NA; V: TRBV5-5; J: TRBJ1-2; DNA: TGTGCCAGCAGCTTTGGCATGTCGGGAAACTATGGCTACACCTTC; CDR3: CASSFGMSGNYGYTF
size: NA; D: NA; V: TRBV6-1; J: TRBJ2-3; DNA: TGTGCCAGCAGTGAAGACAGGGCCCGGGTTACGCAGTATTTT; CDR3: CASSEDRARVTQYF
size: once; D: TRBD1; V: TRBV15; J: TRBJ2-5; DNA: TGTGCCACGGGGGCCACAGGGGATCAAGAGACCCAGTACTTC; CDR3: CATGATGDQETQYF
size: NA; D: NA; V: TRBV28; J: TRBJ2-3; DNA: TGTGCCAGCAGTTTCATGACAGATACGCAGTATTTT; CDR3: CASSFMTDTQYF
size: NA; D: NA; V: TRBV7-2; J: TRBJ1-2; DNA: TGTGCCAGCAGCTTAAACCCCAGGGTCGTCTATGGCTACACCTTC; CDR3: CASSLNPRVVYGYTF
size: NA; D: NA; V: TRBV5-1; J: TRBJ2-1; DNA: TGCGCCAGCAGCTTAGCGGCTAGCTCCTACAATGAGCAGTTCTTC; CDR3: CASSLAASSYNEQFF
size: NA; D: TRBD1; V: TRBV2; J: TRBJ1-2; DNA: TGTGCCAGCAGTCCGCTTCCCGGGACAGCAAACTATGGCTACACCTTC; CDR3: CASSPLPGTANYGYTF
size: medium-sized; D: NA; V: TRBV9; J: TRBJ2-7; DNA: TGTGCCAGCAGCGTAGGATACAGGGCCCGCGAGCAGTACTTC; CDR3: CASSVGYRAREQYF
size: NA; D: NA; V: TRBV7-2; J: TRBJ2-7; DNA: TGTGCCAGCAGCATTCCTGGACAGATCCACGAGCAGTACTTC; CDR3: CASSIPGQIHEQYF
size: NA; D: TRBD1; V: TRBV19; J: TRBJ1-2; DNA: TGTGCCAGTAGTCCGGACAGGATGGGCTACACCTTC; CDR3: CASSPDRMGYTF
size: NA; D: TRBD1; V: TRBV5-6; J: TRBJ1-6; DNA: TGTGCCAGCAGCTTGCAGGGACAGGTAAAGGGGCCCCTCCACTTT; CDR3: CASSLQGQVKGPLHF
size: NA; D: TRBD1; V: TRBV27; J: TRBJ2-1; DNA: TGTGCCAGCAGAATAGTCGGACAGGGACCTTACAATGAGCAGTTCTTC; CDR3: CASRIVGQGPYNEQFF
size: NA; D: TRBD2; V: TRBV18; J: TRBJ2-7; DNA: TGTGCCAGCTCACTCGCGGGGGATAGCTCCTACGAGCAGTACTTC; CDR3: CASSLAGDSSYEQYF
size: NA; D: TRBD1; V: TRBV10-3; J: TRBJ2-2; DNA: TGTGCCATCAGTGAGTCGAAAAGGGGGCAAGAGGAGCTGTTTTTT; CDR3: CAISESKRGQEELFF
size: NA; D: NA; V: TRBV6-6; J: TRBJ2-7; DNA: TGTGCCAGCAGTCCCGTCGGGGGAGTTTACGAGCAGTACTTC; CDR3: CASSPVGGVYEQYF
size: NA; D: NA; V: TRBV5-4; J: TRBJ2-1; DNA: TGTGCCAGCAGCTTGGGCCCCCTTACTACTTACAATGAGCAGTTCTTC; CDR3: CASSLGPLTTYNEQFF
size: once; D: NA; V: TRBV14; J: TRBJ1-1; DNA: TGTGCCAGCAGCCAAGGGCAGGTATGGACTGAAGCTTTCTTT; CDR3: CASSQGQVWTEAFF
size: few; D: TRBD2; V: TRBV27; J: TRBJ2-2; DNA: TGTGCCAGCAGTCCTAGCGGGAGGGCCCTCCGGGCCGGGGAGCTGTTTTTT; CDR3: CASSPSGRALRAGELFF
size: NA; D: TRBD2; V: TRBV27; J: TRBJ2-1; DNA: TGTGCCAGCGCCGGGACTAGCAGTTACAATGAGCAGTTCTTC; CDR3: CASAGTSSYNEQFF
size: NA; D: TRBD2; V: TRBV7-9; J: TRBJ2-7; DNA: TGTGCCAGCAGCTTCAAGACTAGCGGTACCTACGAGCAGTACTTC; CDR3: CASSFKTSGTYEQYF
size: NA; D: NA; V: TRBV6-1; J: TRBJ1-6; DNA: TGTGCCAGCAGTCCCCAGGGGTTTTCACCCCTCCACTTT; CDR3: CASSPQGFSPLHF
size: NA; D: NA; V: TRBV9; J: TRBJ2-3; DNA: TGTGCCAGCAGCGTGTTTAGCGATCGGGATACGCAGTATTTT; CDR3: CASSVFSDRDTQYF
size: NA; D: TRBD1; V: TRBV5-1; J: TRBJ1-4; DNA: TGCGCCAGCGCCATATCCGGGACAGGGGGCGAAAAACTGTTTTTT; CDR3: CASAISGTGGEKLFF
size: once; D: TRBD1; V: TRBV5-1; J: TRBJ2-7; DNA: TGCGCCAGCAGCGACGGGACAGGGCGAGTCCACGAGCAGTACTTC; CDR3: CASSDGTGRVHEQYF
size: NA; D: NA; V: TRBV7-2; J: TRBJ1-1; DNA: TGTGCCAGCAGCTTAGAGGGGATGACTGAAGCTTTCTTT; CDR3: CASSLEGMTEAFF
size: NA; D: TRBD1; V: TRBV13; J: TRBJ1-3; DNA: TGTGCCAGCAGCTTAAGGGGGCTAGGCGGAAACACCATATATTTT; CDR3: CASSLRGLGGNTIYF
size: NA; D: NA; V: TRBV7-9; J: TRBJ2-5; DNA: TGTGCCAGCAGCTTAGGAACAGCTCAAGAGACCCAGTACTTC; CDR3: CASSLGTAQETQYF
size: NA; D: NA; V: TRBV5-1; J: TRBJ1-4; DNA: TGCGCCAGCAGCGGGAGGGCTGGGGCAACTAATGAAAAACTGTTTTTT; CDR3: CASSGRAGATNEKLFF
size: NA; D: NA; V: TRBV19; J: TRBJ1-2; DNA: TGTGCCAGTAGTATAGCCAAACCCAGGACAAACTATGGCTACACCTTC; CDR3: CASSIAKPRTNYGYTF
size: NA; D: NA; V: TRBV28; J: TRBJ1-5; DNA: TGTGCCAGCAGTTTAGCTCCCGGCCGGCGGGCAGGGGATCAGCCCCAGCATTTT; CDR3: CASSLAPGRRAGDQPQHF
size: NA; D: TRBD1; V: TRBV30; J: TRBJ1-4; DNA: TGTGCCTGGTCAACAGGGGTAGTAAATGAAAAACTGTTTTTT; CDR3: CAWSTGVVNEKLFF
size: few; D: NA; V: TRBV7-9; J: TRBJ2-7; DNA: TGTGCCAGCAGCCCGGGGTCGACGGAGCAGTACTTC; CDR3: CASSPGSTEQYF
size: NA; D: NA; V: TRBV30; J: TRBJ1-3; DNA: TGTGCCTGGAGTGTAAAGAGGAGTACTGGAAACACCATATATTTT; CDR3: CAWSVKRSTGNTIYF
size: NA; D: NA; V: TRBV7-9; J: TRBJ2-2; DNA: TGTGCCAGCAGGGGAGAAACGAACACCGGGGAGCTGTTTTTT; CDR3: CASRGETNTGELFF
size: NA; D: NA; V: TRBV6-5; J: TRBJ1-2; DNA: TGTGCCAGCGGGAAACCCGACAGAACTAACTATGGCTACACCTTC; CDR3: CASGKPDRTNYGYTF
size: NA; D: TRBD1; V: TRBV5-5; J: TRBJ1-6; DNA: TGTGCCAGCAGCTCGGACAGGTTCAATTCACCCCTCCACTTT; CDR3: CASSSDRFNSPLHF
size: NA; D: TRBD2; V: TRBV27; J: TRBJ2-7; DNA: TGTGCCAGCAGTCTCCTAGCGGGAGGGTTCGGGCAGTACTTC; CDR3: CASSLLAGGFGQYF
size: NA; D: TRBD1; V: TRBV18; J: TRBJ1-2; DNA: TGTGCCAGCTCACCACCTTTAGGGGGCTCTAACTATGGCTACACCTTC; CDR3: CASSPPLGGSNYGYTF
size: NA; D: NA; V: TRBV7-9; J: TRBJ2-7; DNA: TGTGCCAGCAGCTTAAATGCAGGCCTCTCCGAGCAGTACTTC; CDR3: CASSLNAGLSEQYF